The following is a TCR beta chain sequence with its context. These data originate in a study of blood T cell repertoires in COVID-19. Study background: Sites in the United States, Italy and Spain provided acute and convalescent COVID-19 samples. Sources were T cells, B-cell-depleted T cells, or PBMCs; the material itself was cDNA or gDNA.

V gave up 8 bases and J gave up 1 base; unmatched junction bases: 15. Per germline, CDR1 SGHRS and CDR2 YFSETQ. The CDR3 totals 17 residues. Study processing details: Reference gene primer amplification yielded estimated nucleated cell counts. Assay: immunoSEQ multiplex PCR; the TCRdb copy retains only in-frame clones and omits some. V and J calls and clone size are as listed in that table; D and trimming were resolved from the DNA. The repertoire holds some 150,000 clones, with roughly 82% as singletons. V gene TRBV5-1 combines with J gene TRBJ1-2; 9 bases agree with TRBD1. This receptor was obtained from a human donor in a cohort sampled during active COVID-19. The material sequenced was peripheral blood. In nucleotides, the CDR3 is TGCGCCAGTAGTCGGACAGGGGACCTTCTGTTTAACTATGGCTACACCTTC. Amino acid sequence: CASSRTGDLLFNYGYTF.